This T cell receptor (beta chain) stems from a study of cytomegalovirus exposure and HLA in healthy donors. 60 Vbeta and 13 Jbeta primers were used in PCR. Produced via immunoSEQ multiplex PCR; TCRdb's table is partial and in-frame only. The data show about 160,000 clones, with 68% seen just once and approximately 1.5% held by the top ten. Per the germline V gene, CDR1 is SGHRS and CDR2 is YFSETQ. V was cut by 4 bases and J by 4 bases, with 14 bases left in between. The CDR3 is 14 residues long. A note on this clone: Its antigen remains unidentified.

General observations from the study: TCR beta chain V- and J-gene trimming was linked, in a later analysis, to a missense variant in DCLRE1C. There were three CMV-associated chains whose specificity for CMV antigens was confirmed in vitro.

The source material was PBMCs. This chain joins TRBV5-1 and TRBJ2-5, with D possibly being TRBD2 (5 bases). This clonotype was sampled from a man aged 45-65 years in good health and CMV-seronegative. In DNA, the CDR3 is TGCGCCAGCAGCCCTAAGACAAGCGGAGAGACCCAGTACTTC. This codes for CASSPKTSGETQYF.